This T cell receptor beta chain was sequenced during a study of blood T cells in healthy people across ages. With a J-beta primer mix and a sample-barcoded 5' primer, a second PCR ran 7 to 11 cycles. From the 5' RACE reads, TCRdb called clonotypes with MiXCR, one entry per CDR3 protein. Here the sample spans 1.5 million to 2 million distinct CDR3 sequences, around 40% being singletons. In the case of this clonotype: The CDR3 does not end in the conserved phenylalanine or tryptophan, so this is likely a read error. Because the CDR3's place on the DNA is in doubt, the DNA is left out and the CDR3 is given as listed by TCRdb.

CDR1 is SQVTM and CDR2 is ANQGSEA in the germline V gene. The CDR3 spans 11 amino acids, including both terminal residues. The rearrangement uses TRBV29-1 and TRBJ1-1; whether TRBD1, the table's D call, matches the DNA was not checked. The sequence was collected from a human donor in good health. The source material was blood. CDR3 sequence: CSTARQGSPFL.